This T cell receptor (beta chain) came from a study of T cells expressing NK-cell markers. Germline V gives CDR1 SGHRS, CDR2 YFSETQ. The CDR3 consists of 15 residues. Production of TCR beta cDNA relied on 5'RACE template switching with UMIs. TCRdb reprocessed the 5' RACE reads, keeping one entry per CDR3 protein, no DNA. This table lists roughly 150,000 distinct CDR3 sequences. The sequenced sample consisted of blood T cells: a sorted CD56 or NKG2C T cell subset, CD4+ or CD8+ T cells, or bulk PBMC T cells (not recorded which). The origin of this receptor is a woman between 18 and 75 years old in good health. The V gene is TRBV5-1, the J gene TRBJ2-2; TCRdb designates TRBD2, a call that cannot be tested without DNA. The CDR3: CASSLITSGIGELFF.